The T cell receptor beta chain described here comes from a study of blood T cell repertoires in COVID-19. Study summary: COVID-19 samples, acute and convalescent, were from the United States, Italy and Spain. The cDNA or gDNA used as material had been derived from T cells, B-cell-depleted T cells, or PBMCs.

CDR1 is LNHDA and CDR2 is SQIVND in the germline V gene (reference sequence). Trimming took off 3 bases at V and 7 bases at J, with 12 bases between the two ends. CDR3 size: 13 residues. In the source study's methods: Researchers report that nucleated cell counts were estimated from reference gene primer amplification. Assay: immunoSEQ multiplex PCR; the TCRdb copy retains only in-frame clones and omits some. V, J and clone size were drawn from that table, and D and trimming were deduced from the DNA. The profile shows 200,000 or so clones, roughly 88% of them singletons. Sample: peripheral blood. The rearrangement links TRBV19 to TRBJ1-1; D remains unclear. The sequence was obtained from a human donor with active or convalescent COVID-19. The donor label of this sample is uncertain. CDR3 in DNA: TGTGCCAGTAGTATTCCCCCTCGGAGTGAAGCTTTCTTT. Its protein product is CASSIPPRSEAFF.